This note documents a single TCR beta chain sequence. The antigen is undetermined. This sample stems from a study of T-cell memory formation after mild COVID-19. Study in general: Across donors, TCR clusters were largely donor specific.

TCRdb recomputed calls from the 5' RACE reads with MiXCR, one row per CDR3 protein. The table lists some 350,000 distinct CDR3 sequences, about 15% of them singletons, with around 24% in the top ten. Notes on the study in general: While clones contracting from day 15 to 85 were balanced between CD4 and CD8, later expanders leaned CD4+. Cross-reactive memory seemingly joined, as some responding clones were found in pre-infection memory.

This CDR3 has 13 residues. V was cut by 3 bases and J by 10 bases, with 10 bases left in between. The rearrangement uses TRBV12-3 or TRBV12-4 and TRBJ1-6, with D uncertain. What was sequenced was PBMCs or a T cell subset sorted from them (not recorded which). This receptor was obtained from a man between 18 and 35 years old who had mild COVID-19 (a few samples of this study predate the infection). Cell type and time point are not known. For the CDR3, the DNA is TGTGCCAGCAGTTTCCAACCATTCTCACCCCTCCACTTT. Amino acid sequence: CASSFQPFSPLHF.